These 20 T cell receptor beta chains share one sample of origin, sequenced in a study of PD-1 blockade in classical Hodgkin lymphoma. Each of the patients experienced relapse following autologous stem cell transplantation, and their brentuximab vedotin exposure differed. TCRdb's copy holds only in-frame clones and misses some; the assay was immunoSEQ multiplex PCR. The top ten hold around 20% of the sample, which has fewer than 100,000 clones, roughly 89% seen once. The sample was peripheral blood mononuclear cells (PBMCs), taken at baseline. The receptors were sampled from a human donor with classical Hodgkin lymphoma.

V is TRBV19 and J is TRBJ2-3; possible D gene TRBD2, 6 bases. The V end lost 10 bases, the J end lost 4 bases, and 12 bases lay between the germline ends. The CDR3 runs to 12 residues. Germline CDR1 reads LNHDA; CDR2 reads SQIVND (reference sequence). In DNA, the CDR3 is TGTGCCACCCACGGGGGTGCAGATACGCAGTATTTT. This codes for CATHGGADTQYF.

The chain is built from TRBV5-4 and TRBJ2-1, with D perhaps matching TRBD2 (6 bases). CDR1 and CDR2 from the germline V gene are SGHNT and YYREEE (reference sequence). The V gene lost 0 bases and the J gene lost 4 bases, with 8 bases spanning the gap. The CDR3 has 14 amino acids. The CDR3 region has the DNA TGTGCCAGCAGCTTGGGGGGGGATTACAATGAGCAGTTCTTC. Amino acids: CASSLGGDYNEQFF.

This clone was seen a single time. This sequence joins TRBV7-2 and TRBJ1-3; 11 bases are a match to TRBD1. The length of the CDR3 is 17 residues. Trimming cost V 0 bases and J 1 base; bases outside gene matches: 2. Germline CDR1 is SGHTA and CDR2 is FQGNSA. The CDR3 nucleotides read TGTGCCAGCAGCTTAGCCGGGACAGGGGGATCTGGAAACACCATATATTTT. It codes for CASSLAGTGGSGNTIYF. Filled out from reference TRBV7-2 and TRBJ1-3, the complete variable domain reads GAGVSQSPSNKVTEKGKDVELRCDPISGHTALYWYRQSLGQGLEFLIYFQGNSAPDKSGLPSDRFSAERTGGSVSTLTIQRTQQEDSAVYLCASSLAGTGGSGNTIYFGEGSWLTVV.

Only one count was recorded for this clone. The gene calls are TRBV28 and TRBJ2-7; the D is unclear. V lost 1 base and J 1 base, leaving 5 bases between the germline ends. The CDR3 runs 13 residues. The germline V gene encodes CDR1 MDHEN and CDR2 SYDVKM. The CDR3 region has the DNA TGTGCCAGCAGTTTATTAGGGTCCTACGAGCAGTACTTC. Its translation is CASSLLGSYEQYF.

The CDR3 DNA sequence: TGTGCCAGCAGCTTAGTATCCGGGGCGTCCTACAATGAGCAGTTCTTC. Protein product: CASSLVSGASYNEQFF. The chain carries TRBV7-2 and TRBJ2-1; TRBD1 or TRBD2 may be the D gene (5 bases each). CDR3 length: 16 amino acids. Looked up from germline, CDR1 is SGHTA and CDR2 is FQGNSA. Trimming took off 1 base at V and 1 base at J, with 11 bases between the two ends.

V gene TRBV11-2 combines with J gene TRBJ1-3, with D unresolved. The ends were cut back, 1 base at V and 0 bases at J, with 10 bases in the middle. The CDR3 runs to 16 residues. Germline loops: CDR1 SGHAT, CDR2 FQNNGV. CDR3 amino acids: CASSLARLGSGNTIYF. CDR3 bases: TGTGCCAGCAGCTTAGCCCGGTTGGGCTCTGGAAACACCATATATTTT.

This chain connects TRBV30 to TRBJ2-1; 10 nucleotides match TRBD2. Germline V gives CDR1 GTSNPN, CDR2 SVGIG (reference sequence). The CDR3 totals 20 residues. Germline trimming cut 0 bases from V and 8 bases from J; bases unmatched to any gene: 22. The CDR3 DNA follows: TGTGCCTGGAGTGTACCGCAGGTCAATAGACTAGCGGGTAATTTTGATGAGCAGTTCTTC. This encodes CAWSVPQVNRLAGNFDEQFF.

The chain recombines TRBV7-2 with TRBJ1-2, with a possible D match to TRBD1 (5 bases). Germline CDR1 and CDR2: SGHTA and FQGNSA. The CDR3 is 15 amino acids. V was clipped by 1 base and J by 4 bases, with 13 bases between them. The CDR3 nucleotides read TGTGCCAGCAGCTTAGAACCCGGCAGGGCCTATGGCTACACCTTC. Translating it yields CASSLEPGRAYGYTF.

Here the CDR3 DNA reads TGTGCCAGCAGTGAATGGGGTTTTAAGGCGAACACTGAAGCTTTCTTT. Its protein is CASSEWGFKANTEAFF. The chain is built from TRBV6-1 and TRBJ1-1; D ambiguous. The CDR3 runs 16 residues. V lost 2 bases, J lost 1 base, and 14 bases lay in between. CDR1 and CDR2 from the germline V gene are MNHNS and SASEGT.

The genes are TRBV11-1 and TRBJ1-1; D not certain. Germline CDR1 SGHAT, CDR2 FQDESV (reference sequence). The CDR3 is 11 amino acids. Between the trimmed V and J ends, which lost 1 base and 8 bases, there was a span of 5 bases. DNA for the CDR3: TGTGCCAGCAGCTTAGGCCAGGAAGCTTTCTTT. Translated: CASSLGQEAFF.

The table lists this clone with a few counts. The chain recombines TRBV7-2 with TRBJ2-1; maybe TRBD1 (5 bases). Trimming took 1 base from V and 0 from J, leaving 13 bases between them. The CDR3 length is 17 residues. CDR1 is SGHTA and CDR2 is FQGNSA in the germline V gene. The CDR3 region has the DNA TGTGCCAGCAGCTTAGGGCAGGGATCGGGCTCCTACAATGAGCAGTTCTTC. Protein sequence: CASSLGQGSGSYNEQFF.

The gene calls are TRBV19 and TRBJ1-5; D gene ambiguous. Germline V lookup: CDR1 LNHDA, CDR2 SQIVND (reference sequence). The V gene lost 5 bases and the J gene lost 6 bases, with 8 bases spanning the gap. The CDR3 consists of 12 residues. Here the CDR3 reads CASSLGSQPQHF. CDR3 in DNA: TGTGCCAGTAGTTTAGGTTCTCAGCCCCAGCATTTT.

The chain is built from TRBV4-2 and TRBJ2-7; D gene unclear. The V gene lost 4 bases and the J gene lost 1 base, with 8 bases spanning the gap. This CDR3 comprises 13 residues. Germline CDR1 LGHNA, CDR2 YNFKEQ. CDR3 nucleotides: TGTGCCAGCAGCCCCCTAGGGTCCTACGAGCAGTACTTC. It codes for CASSPLGSYEQYF.

V gene TRBV19 combines with J gene TRBJ1-3; D unresolved. V was clipped by 11 bases and J by 4 bases, with 24 bases between them. The CDR3 length is 16 residues. From germline, CDR1 is LNHDA and CDR2 SQIVND (reference sequence). For the CDR3, the DNA is TGTGCCGCCATGCAACCCCTTACAGTCTCGGGAAACACCATATATTTT. Its translation is CAAMQPLTVSGNTIYF.

This clone was seen once. The chain couples TRBV2 to TRBJ2-2; unclear D gene. The CDR3 extends over 16 amino acids. In germline, CDR1 is SNHLY, CDR2 FYNNEI. Between the trimmed V and J ends, which lost 8 bases and 3 bases, there was a span of 19 bases. The CDR3 spells CASGPLLVKDTGELFF. Written as DNA, the CDR3 is TGTGCCAGCGGCCCGTTATTAGTAAAGGACACCGGGGAGCTGTTTTTT.

This sequence joins TRBV4-1 and TRBJ2-1; D ambiguous. Germline CDR1 and CDR2: MGHRA and YSYEKL. V lost 2 bases and J lost 0, with 8 bases in between. The CDR3 runs to 15 residues. The CDR3 protein is CASSQTQSSYNEQFF. The DNA for the CDR3 is TGCGCCAGCAGCCAAACCCAGAGCTCCTACAATGAGCAGTTCTTC.

The chain recombines TRBV27 with TRBJ2-1; D unclear. Germline V gives CDR1 MNHEY, CDR2 SMNVEV (reference sequence). The CDR3 spans 15 residues. V lost 5 bases to trimming and J lost 3 bases, with 14 bases between them. CDR3 bases: TGTGCCAGCAGTACTACCTCCGCGGTCTACAATGAGCAGTTCTTC. It translates to CASSTTSAVYNEQFF.

This chain links TRBV6-5 with TRBJ2-7, with D tentatively TRBD1 or TRBD2 (5 bases each). Germline CDR1 is MNHEY and CDR2 is SVGAGI. This CDR3 has 16 amino acids. Between the trimmed V and J ends, which lost 0 bases and 2 bases, there was a span of 14 bases. The CDR3 coding sequence is TGTGCCAGCAGTTACTCGACTCGGGACCCACCCTACGAGCAGTACTTC. Residues: CASSYSTRDPPYEQYF.

The chain is built from TRBV4-3 and TRBJ1-5; D might be TRBD1 (5 bases). Germline V gene data show CDR1 as LGHNA and CDR2 as YSLEER. V lost 3 bases and J 7 bases, leaving 16 bases between the germline ends. The CDR3 contains 15 residues. In nucleotides, the CDR3 is TGCGCCAGCAGCCAGGGACCAGGGACTGGGCAGCCCCAGCATTTT. It yields the protein CASSQGPGTGQPQHF.

The chain recombines TRBV28 with TRBJ1-2; TRBD1 is a possible D gene (5 bases). V was cut by 6 bases and J by 4 bases, with 9 bases left in between. Germline V gene sequence: CDR1 MDHEN, CDR2 SYDVKM. The CDR3 length is 12 residues. The CDR3 loop is CASRGTVYGYTF. For the CDR3, the DNA is TGTGCCAGCAGAGGGACGGTCTATGGCTACACCTTC.